This is a list of T cell receptor beta chains from one sample in a study of identical twins. TCRdb reprocessed the 5' RACE reads with MiXCR, giving one entry per CDR3 protein. The table has fewer than 550,000 distinct CDR3 sequences, roughly an eighth seen once. The sample was also linked to a second study, of yellow fever vaccine responses in identical twins.

The sample consisted of CD4+ T cells sorted from blood. The receptors here all came from a woman under 30 in good health. CDR3s include the opening cysteine and the closing phenylalanine or tryptophan. D genes are given only for firm matches. Size is omitted from some rows. Given values are once, few, many or a class for expanded clones.

cdr3_aa: CASSQEKWGLHSGNTIYF
cdr3_nt: TGTGCCAGCAGCCAAGAAAAATGGGGACTGCACTCTGGAAACACCATATATTTT
clone_size: few
v_call: TRBV3-1
d_call: .
j_call: TRBJ1-3

cdr3_aa: CASSFDPGTYSTDTQYF
cdr3_nt: TGTGCCAGCAGCTTCGACCCCGGGACATATAGCACAGATACGCAGTATTTT
clone_size: few
v_call: TRBV7-9
d_call: .
j_call: TRBJ2-3

cdr3_aa: CASRHSLAGGGSYNEQFF
cdr3_nt: TGTGCCAGCAGACACTCGCTAGCGGGAGGGGGATCCTACAATGAGCAGTTCTTC
clone_size: many
v_call: TRBV6-2/TRBV6-3
d_call: TRBD2
j_call: TRBJ2-1

cdr3_aa: CASSLTGGNTEAFF
cdr3_nt: TGTGCCAGCAGCTTGACAGGGGGGAACACTGAAGCTTTCTTT
clone_size: many
v_call: TRBV12-3/TRBV12-4
d_call: TRBD1
j_call: TRBJ1-1

cdr3_aa: CASSLHIAGSPLHF
cdr3_nt: TGTGCCAGCAGTTTGCACATCGCGGGTTCACCCCTCCACTTT
clone_size: .
v_call: TRBV12-3/TRBV12-4
d_call: .
j_call: TRBJ1-6

cdr3_aa: CASSTEPYEQYF
cdr3_nt: TGTGCCAGCAGCACAGAACCCTACGAGCAGTACTTC
clone_size: .
v_call: TRBV11-2
d_call: .
j_call: TRBJ2-7

cdr3_aa: CASSPGTGSRSNEKLFF
cdr3_nt: TGCGCCAGCAGCCCAGGGACAGGATCGAGGTCTAATGAAAAACTGTTTTTT
clone_size: few
v_call: TRBV5-1
d_call: TRBD1
j_call: TRBJ1-4

cdr3_aa: CASSQDQAQGAYEQYF
cdr3_nt: TGTGCCAGCAGCCAAGATCAAGCACAGGGAGCCTACGAGCAGTACTTC
clone_size: .
v_call: TRBV14
d_call: .
j_call: TRBJ2-7

cdr3_aa: CSARSGIDEQYF
cdr3_nt: TGCAGTGCTAGGTCGGGAATCGACGAGCAGTACTTC
clone_size: few
v_call: TRBV20-1
d_call: .
j_call: TRBJ2-7

cdr3_aa: CASSTRTQETQYF
cdr3_nt: TGTGCCAGCAGTACACGGACACAAGAGACCCAGTACTTC
clone_size: few
v_call: TRBV12-3/TRBV12-4
d_call: .
j_call: TRBJ2-5

cdr3_aa: CSARDPGAGGYNEQFF
cdr3_nt: TGCAGTGCTAGAGATCCGGGAGCGGGAGGATACAATGAGCAGTTCTTC
clone_size: few
v_call: TRBV20-1
d_call: TRBD2
j_call: TRBJ2-1

cdr3_aa: CSARLAGRNTGELFF
cdr3_nt: TGCAGTGCTAGATTGGCGGGGAGGAACACCGGGGAGCTGTTTTTT
clone_size: few
v_call: TRBV20-1
d_call: .
j_call: TRBJ2-2

cdr3_aa: CASSISGASYEQYF
cdr3_nt: TGTGCCAGCAGCATTAGCGGAGCTTCCTACGAGCAGTACTTC
clone_size: few
v_call: TRBV7-9
d_call: .
j_call: TRBJ2-7

cdr3_aa: CASSHKTGTPSGQFF
cdr3_nt: TGCGCCAGCAGTCATAAAACGGGGACACCCAGCGGGCAGTTCTTC
clone_size: many
v_call: TRBV5-1
d_call: .
j_call: TRBJ2-1

cdr3_aa: CASSLRRGSSYEQYF
cdr3_nt: TGTGCCAGCAGCTTAAGGCGCGGCAGCTCCTACGAGCAGTACTTC
clone_size: many
v_call: TRBV7-8
d_call: .
j_call: TRBJ2-7

cdr3_aa: CASSQDVTYGYTF
cdr3_nt: TGTGCCAGCAGCCAGGACGTTACCTATGGCTACACCTTC
clone_size: .
v_call: TRBV12-3/TRBV12-4
d_call: .
j_call: TRBJ1-2

cdr3_aa: CASSQDYMGEQYF
cdr3_nt: TGCGCCAGCAGCCAAGACTATATGGGAGAGCAGTACTTC
clone_size: many
v_call: TRBV4-3
d_call: .
j_call: TRBJ2-7

cdr3_aa: CATNTPGAEETQYF
cdr3_nt: TGTGCCACCAACACCCCAGGGGCCGAAGAGACCCAGTACTTC
clone_size: .
v_call: TRBV19
d_call: .
j_call: TRBJ2-5

cdr3_aa: CASRRTGPYNEQFF
cdr3_nt: TGTGCCAGCAGAAGGACAGGCCCATACAATGAGCAGTTCTTC
clone_size: few
v_call: TRBV25-1
d_call: TRBD1
j_call: TRBJ2-1

cdr3_aa: CASSLAGRSEQFF
cdr3_nt: TGTGCCAGCAGCCTAGCGGGAAGGAGTGAGCAGTTCTTC
clone_size: .
v_call: TRBV4-2
d_call: TRBD2
j_call: TRBJ2-1

cdr3_aa: CSVEREGAIQYF
cdr3_nt: TGCAGCGTTGAAAGGGAGGGTGCGATTCAGTACTTC
clone_size: many
v_call: TRBV29-1
d_call: TRBD2
j_call: TRBJ2-4

cdr3_aa: CASSYSNLDSPLHF
cdr3_nt: TGTGCCAGCAGTTACTCGAACTTGGATTCACCCCTCCACTTT
clone_size: .
v_call: TRBV6-5
d_call: .
j_call: TRBJ1-6

cdr3_aa: CASSLTRPQETQYF
cdr3_nt: TGTGCCAGCAGCTTAACCCGGCCCCAAGAGACCCAGTACTTC
clone_size: .
v_call: TRBV7-2
d_call: .
j_call: TRBJ2-5

cdr3_aa: CASSLEGGPGANVLTF
cdr3_nt: TGCGCCAGCAGTTTAGAGGGGGGGCCTGGGGCCAACGTCCTGACTTTC
clone_size: .
v_call: TRBV4-3
d_call: .
j_call: TRBJ2-6

cdr3_aa: CSASLGGRNTQYF
cdr3_nt: TGCAGCGCCTCCCTCGGGGGAAGAAATACGCAGTATTTT
clone_size: few
v_call: TRBV29-1
d_call: .
j_call: TRBJ2-3

cdr3_aa: CSARGQKAGASTDTQYF
cdr3_nt: TGCAGTGCTAGGGGACAGAAAGCGGGAGCTAGCACAGATACGCAGTATTTT
clone_size: .
v_call: TRBV20-1
d_call: .
j_call: TRBJ2-3

cdr3_aa: CASSLRLAGGPPDTQYF
cdr3_nt: TGTGCCAGCAGCTTACGGCTAGCGGGGGGGCCGCCAGATACGCAGTATTTT
clone_size: few
v_call: TRBV7-2
d_call: TRBD2
j_call: TRBJ2-3

cdr3_aa: CASSPAGQTQYGYTF
cdr3_nt: TGTGCCAGCAGTCCGGCAGGACAGACTCAATATGGCTACACCTTC
clone_size: few
v_call: TRBV28
d_call: .
j_call: TRBJ1-2

cdr3_aa: CASSPFQKGGAEAFF
cdr3_nt: TGTGCCAGCAGTCCCTTTCAAAAGGGGGGGGCTGAAGCTTTCTTT
clone_size: many
v_call: TRBV12-3/TRBV12-4
d_call: .
j_call: TRBJ1-1

cdr3_aa: CASSPETRRWAYEQYF
cdr3_nt: TGTGCCAGCAGCCCCGAAACTAGAAGATGGGCCTACGAGCAGTACTTC
clone_size: .
v_call: TRBV3-1
d_call: .
j_call: TRBJ2-7

cdr3_aa: CASSDNKRGQGIFHNGYTF
cdr3_nt: TGTGCCAGCAGTGATAATAAACGGGGACAGGGGATTTTCCATAATGGCTACACCTTC
clone_size: .
v_call: TRBV25-1
d_call: TRBD1
j_call: TRBJ1-2

cdr3_aa: CATSDPGQAEAFF
cdr3_nt: TGTGCCACCAGTGATCCAGGACAGGCCGAAGCTTTCTTT
clone_size: many
v_call: TRBV24-1
d_call: TRBD1
j_call: TRBJ1-1

cdr3_aa: CASSFISITNEQFF
cdr3_nt: TGTGCCAGCAGCTTCATATCAATAACCAATGAGCAGTTCTTC
clone_size: .
v_call: TRBV7-9
d_call: .
j_call: TRBJ2-1

cdr3_aa: CASSQVFAGEKYNEQFF
cdr3_nt: TGTGCCAGCAGCCAGGTGTTCGCGGGGGAGAAATACAATGAGCAGTTCTTC
clone_size: .
v_call: TRBV3-1
d_call: TRBD2
j_call: TRBJ2-1

cdr3_aa: CASRIPPGSGYDEQYF
cdr3_nt: TGTGCCAGCAGAATCCCCCCGGGCAGCGGCTACGACGAGCAGTACTTC
clone_size: .
v_call: TRBV28
d_call: .
j_call: TRBJ2-7

cdr3_aa: CASSLREAGELFF
cdr3_nt: TGCGCCAGCAGCCTGAGGGAAGCCGGGGAGCTGTTTTTT
clone_size: few
v_call: TRBV4-1
d_call: .
j_call: TRBJ2-2

cdr3_aa: CASSYLSEQETQYF
cdr3_nt: TGTGCCAGCAGTTATCTGTCGGAACAAGAGACCCAGTACTTC
clone_size: few
v_call: TRBV6-2/TRBV6-3
d_call: .
j_call: TRBJ2-5

cdr3_aa: CATSEFGAGGEQFF
cdr3_nt: TGTGCCACCAGCGAGTTTGGAGCGGGGGGTGAGCAGTTCTTC
clone_size: few
v_call: TRBV15
d_call: TRBD2
j_call: TRBJ2-1

cdr3_aa: CASSSPRAGAGNEQYF
cdr3_nt: TGTGCCAGCAGCTCCCCGCGGGCGGGAGCTGGGAACGAGCAGTACTTC
clone_size: few
v_call: TRBV7-6
d_call: TRBD2
j_call: TRBJ2-7

cdr3_aa: CASSFSGAGPTHEQYF
cdr3_nt: TGTGCCAGCAGCTTTAGCGGGGCAGGGCCAACCCACGAGCAGTACTTC
clone_size: few
v_call: TRBV5-5
d_call: TRBD2
j_call: TRBJ2-7

cdr3_aa: CASSYRGTYNEQFF
cdr3_nt: TGTGCCAGCAGTTACAGGGGCACCTACAATGAGCAGTTCTTC
clone_size: few
v_call: TRBV6-5
d_call: .
j_call: TRBJ2-1

cdr3_aa: CASSSPTSGRATDTQYF
cdr3_nt: TGTGCCAGCAGTTCCCCTACTAGCGGGAGGGCCACAGATACGCAGTATTTT
clone_size: .
v_call: TRBV28
d_call: TRBD2
j_call: TRBJ2-3

cdr3_aa: CASRGTTSTDTQYF
cdr3_nt: TGTGCCAGTCGCGGGACGACTAGCACAGATACGCAGTATTTT
clone_size: few
v_call: TRBV6-1
d_call: .
j_call: TRBJ2-3

cdr3_aa: CASWDPGQGLYEQYF
cdr3_nt: TGTGCCAGCTGGGACCCAGGACAGGGCCTCTACGAGCAGTACTTC
clone_size: .
v_call: TRBV2
d_call: TRBD1
j_call: TRBJ2-7

cdr3_aa: CASSAGGGYSYTF
cdr3_nt: TGTGCCAGCAGTGCGGGAGGGGGCTATAGCTACACCTTC
clone_size: few
v_call: TRBV2
d_call: TRBD1
j_call: TRBJ1-2

cdr3_aa: CASSLGGTGRYEQYF
cdr3_nt: TGTGCCAGCAGCTTAGGGGGGACAGGGCGCTACGAGCAGTACTTC
clone_size: few
v_call: TRBV7-2
d_call: TRBD1
j_call: TRBJ2-7

cdr3_aa: CASSTLASQNEQFF
cdr3_nt: TGCGCCAGCAGCACCCTGGCCAGCCAAAATGAGCAGTTCTTC
clone_size: few
v_call: TRBV5-1
d_call: .
j_call: TRBJ2-1

cdr3_aa: CASSYFGTVYEQYF
cdr3_nt: TGTGCCAGCAGTTATTTTGGGACGGTCTACGAGCAGTACTTC
clone_size: .
v_call: TRBV6-5
d_call: .
j_call: TRBJ2-7

cdr3_aa: CATSATREGIYVQYF
cdr3_nt: TGTGCCACCAGTGCCACGCGAGAGGGTATCTACGTGCAGTACTTC
clone_size: .
v_call: TRBV7-9
d_call: .
j_call: TRBJ2-7

cdr3_aa: CASSQEKRATF
cdr3_nt: TGTGCCAGCAGCCAAGAGAAACGGGCCACCTTC
clone_size: few
v_call: TRBV3-1
d_call: .
j_call: TRBJ1-2

cdr3_aa: CSATHRGEHEQYF
cdr3_nt: TGCAGTGCCACCCACAGGGGGGAACACGAGCAGTACTTC
clone_size: .
v_call: TRBV20-1
d_call: TRBD1
j_call: TRBJ2-7

cdr3_aa: CASSPIGRELSYNEQFF
cdr3_nt: TGTGCCAGCAGCCCAATCGGGCGGGAGTTGTCCTACAATGAGCAGTTCTTC
clone_size: few
v_call: TRBV7-2
d_call: TRBD2
j_call: TRBJ2-1

cdr3_aa: CASSGGGAISYEQYF
cdr3_nt: TGTGCCAGCAGCGGCGGCGGAGCAATATCCTACGAGCAGTACTTC
clone_size: .
v_call: TRBV9
d_call: .
j_call: TRBJ2-7

cdr3_aa: CASTFRDEQFF
cdr3_nt: TGTGCCAGCACATTCCGGGATGAGCAGTTCTTC
clone_size: .
v_call: TRBV2
d_call: .
j_call: TRBJ2-1

cdr3_aa: CSARTGSEQFF
cdr3_nt: TGCAGTGCTCGGACGGGTAGTGAGCAGTTCTTC
clone_size: few
v_call: TRBV20-1
d_call: .
j_call: TRBJ2-1

cdr3_aa: CASSLSGGRANEQYF
cdr3_nt: TGTGCCAGCAGCTTAAGTGGCGGCAGGGCGAACGAGCAGTACTTC
clone_size: few
v_call: TRBV7-2
d_call: .
j_call: TRBJ2-7